This TCR beta chain originates from a study of OX40 agonist ivuxolimab in advanced cancers. Overall study: Cancers in dose escalation were hepatocellular, melanoma, renal cell and head and neck. Earlier treatment with anti-PD-1, anti-PD-L1 or anti-CTLA-4 was permitted, and about 40% had received some.

TCRdb's table, derived via immunoSEQ multiplex PCR, lists solely in-frame clones and lacks some. Of tens of thousands of clones listed, 87% are singletons. CDR3 length: 12 residues. The germline CDR1 and CDR2 sequences are SGHTS and YDEGEE. This clone was detected only a few times. Relative to the germline gene, one junction end is altered; a read error may explain this. The V gene is TRBV5-8, the J gene TRBJ1-1; D might be TRBD1 (5 bases). The sequence derives from an adult with an advanced solid tumor such as melanoma, head and neck, liver or kidney cancer. The sample here was CD4+ or CD8+ T cells sorted from blood, taken in a trial of the OX40 agonist ivuxolimab. The CDR3 DNA follows: TGTGCCAGCACCTTGGAGGGGACTGAAGCTTTCTTT. This sequence encodes CASTLEGTEAFF.